This TCR beta chain comes out of a study of blood T cell repertoires in COVID-19. Original processing notes: The authors estimated nucleated cell counts from reference gene primer amplification. Assay: immunoSEQ multiplex PCR; the TCRdb copy retains only in-frame clones and omits some. V and J calls and clone size are as listed in that table; D and trimming were resolved from the DNA. The sample comprises under 200,000 clones, about nine tenths of which are singletons, and under 2% rests with the top ten. In regard to this clone: An end of the junction differs from the germline gene, which may be a read error.

Germline CDR1 and CDR2: MNHNS and SASEGT. The CDR3 totals 14 residues. Sample: peripheral blood. The clonotype comes from a man younger than 35 with active or convalescent COVID-19. This chain links TRBV6-1 with TRBJ2-7; perhaps TRBD2 as D (5 bases). The CDR3 spells CASGEGPNAYEQYF. In DNA form, the CDR3 reads TGTGCCAGCGGTGAGGGCCCCAACGCCTACGAGCAGTACTTC.